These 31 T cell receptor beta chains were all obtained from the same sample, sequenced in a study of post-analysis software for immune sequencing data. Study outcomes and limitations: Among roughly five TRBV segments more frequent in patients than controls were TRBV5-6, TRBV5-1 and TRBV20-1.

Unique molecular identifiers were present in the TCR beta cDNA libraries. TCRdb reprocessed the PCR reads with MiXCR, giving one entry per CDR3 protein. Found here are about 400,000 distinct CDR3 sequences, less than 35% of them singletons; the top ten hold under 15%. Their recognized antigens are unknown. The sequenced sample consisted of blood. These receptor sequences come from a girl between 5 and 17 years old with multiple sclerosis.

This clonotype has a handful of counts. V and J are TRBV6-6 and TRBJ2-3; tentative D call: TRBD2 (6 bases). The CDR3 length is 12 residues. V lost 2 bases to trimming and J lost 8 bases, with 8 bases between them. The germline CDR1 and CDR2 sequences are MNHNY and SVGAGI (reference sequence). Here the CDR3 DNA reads TGTGCCAGCAGTTACCAGGGAGGTACGCAGTATTTT. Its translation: CASSYQGGTQYF.

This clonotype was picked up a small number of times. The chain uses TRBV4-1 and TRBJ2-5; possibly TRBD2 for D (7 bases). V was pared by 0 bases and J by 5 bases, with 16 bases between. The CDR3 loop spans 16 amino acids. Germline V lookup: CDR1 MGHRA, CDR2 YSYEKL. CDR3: CASSQEGGARWETQYF. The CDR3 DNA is TGCGCCAGCAGCCAAGAGGGGGGGGCTAGGTGGGAGACCCAGTACTTC.

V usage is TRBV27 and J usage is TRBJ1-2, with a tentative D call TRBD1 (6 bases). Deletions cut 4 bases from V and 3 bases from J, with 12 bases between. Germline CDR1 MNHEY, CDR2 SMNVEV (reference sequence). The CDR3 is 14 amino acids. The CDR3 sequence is CASSSLGGDYGYTF. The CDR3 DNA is TGTGCCAGCAGTTCCTTAGGGGGAGACTATGGCTACACCTTC.

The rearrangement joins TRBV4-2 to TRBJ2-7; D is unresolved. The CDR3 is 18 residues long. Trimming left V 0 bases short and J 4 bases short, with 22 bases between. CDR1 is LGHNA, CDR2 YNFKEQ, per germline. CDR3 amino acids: CASSQEFPVLDGGYEQYF. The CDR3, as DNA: TGTGCCAGCAGCCAAGAATTCCCCGTTCTAGACGGTGGATACGAGCAGTACTTC.

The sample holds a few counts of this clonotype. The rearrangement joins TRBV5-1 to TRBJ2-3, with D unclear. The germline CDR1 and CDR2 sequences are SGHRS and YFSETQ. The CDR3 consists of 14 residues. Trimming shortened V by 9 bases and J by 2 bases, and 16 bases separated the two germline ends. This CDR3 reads CATWSGTFTDTQYF. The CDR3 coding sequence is TGCGCCACCTGGAGTGGCACGTTCACAGATACGCAGTATTTT.

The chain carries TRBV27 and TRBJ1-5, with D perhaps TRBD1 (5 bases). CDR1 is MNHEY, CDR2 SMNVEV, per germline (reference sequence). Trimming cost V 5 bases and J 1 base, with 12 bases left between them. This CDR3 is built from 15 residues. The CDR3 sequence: CASSPAGGSNQPQHF. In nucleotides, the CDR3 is TGTGCCAGCAGTCCTGCGGGGGGAAGCAATCAGCCCCAGCATTTT.

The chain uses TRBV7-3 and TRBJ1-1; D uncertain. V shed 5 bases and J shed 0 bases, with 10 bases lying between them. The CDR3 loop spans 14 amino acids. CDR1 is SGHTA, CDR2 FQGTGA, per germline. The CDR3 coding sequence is TGTGCCAGCAGCCCGAATGAGTTGAACACTGAAGCTTTCTTT. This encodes CASSPNELNTEAFF.

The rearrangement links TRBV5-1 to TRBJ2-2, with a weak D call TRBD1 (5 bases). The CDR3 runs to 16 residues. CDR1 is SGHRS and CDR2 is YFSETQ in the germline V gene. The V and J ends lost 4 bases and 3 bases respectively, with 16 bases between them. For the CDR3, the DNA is TGCGCCAGCAGCGCCCCCACAGGCACTGACACCGGGGAGCTGTTTTTT. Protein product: CASSAPTGTDTGELFF.

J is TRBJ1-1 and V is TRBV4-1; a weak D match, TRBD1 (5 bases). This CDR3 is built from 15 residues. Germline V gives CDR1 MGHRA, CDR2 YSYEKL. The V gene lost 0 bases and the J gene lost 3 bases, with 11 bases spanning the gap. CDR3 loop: CASSQDTGRDTEAFF. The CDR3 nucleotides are TGCGCCAGCAGCCAAGACACGGGGCGCGACACTGAAGCTTTCTTT.

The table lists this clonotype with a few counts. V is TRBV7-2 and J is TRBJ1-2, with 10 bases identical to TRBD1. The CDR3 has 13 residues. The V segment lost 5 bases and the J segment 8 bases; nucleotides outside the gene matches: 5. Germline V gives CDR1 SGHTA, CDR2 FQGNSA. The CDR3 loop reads CASSLDRGQGYTF. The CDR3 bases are TGTGCCAGCAGCCTTGACAGGGGGCAGGGCTACACCTTC. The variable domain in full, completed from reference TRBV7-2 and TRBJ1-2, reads GAGVSQSPSNKVTEKGKDVELRCDPISGHTALYWYRQSLGQGLEFLIYFQGNSAPDKSGLPSDRFSAERTGGSVSTLTIQRTQQEDSAVYLCASSLDRGQGYTFGSGTRLTVV.

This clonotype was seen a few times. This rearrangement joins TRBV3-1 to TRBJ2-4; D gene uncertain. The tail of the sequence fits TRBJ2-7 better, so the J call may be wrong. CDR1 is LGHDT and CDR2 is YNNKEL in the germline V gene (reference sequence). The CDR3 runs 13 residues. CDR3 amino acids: CASSLGNKDEQYF. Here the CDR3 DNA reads TGTGCCAGCAGCCTAGGGAACAAGGACGAGCAGTACTTC.

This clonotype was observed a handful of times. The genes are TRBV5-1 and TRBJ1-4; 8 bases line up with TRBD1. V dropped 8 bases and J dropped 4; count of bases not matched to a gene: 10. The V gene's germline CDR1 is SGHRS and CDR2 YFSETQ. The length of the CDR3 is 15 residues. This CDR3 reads CASSTQGALNEKLFF. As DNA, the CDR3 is TGCGCCAGTAGCACTCAGGGGGCCCTTAATGAAAAACTGTTTTTT. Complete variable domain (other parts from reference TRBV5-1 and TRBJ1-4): KAGVTQTPRYLIKTRGQQVTLSCSPISGHRSVSWYQQTPGQGLQFLFEYFSETQRNKGNFPGRFSGRQFSNSRSEMNVSTLELGDSALYLCASSTQGALNEKLFFGSGTQLSVL.

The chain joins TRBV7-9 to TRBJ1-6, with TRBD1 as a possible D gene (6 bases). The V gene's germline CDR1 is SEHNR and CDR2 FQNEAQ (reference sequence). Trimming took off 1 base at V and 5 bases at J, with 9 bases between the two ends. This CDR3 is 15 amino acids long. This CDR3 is CASSLGGRDNSPLHF. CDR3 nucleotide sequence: TGTGCCAGCAGCTTAGGGGGGCGCGATAATTCACCCCTCCACTTT.

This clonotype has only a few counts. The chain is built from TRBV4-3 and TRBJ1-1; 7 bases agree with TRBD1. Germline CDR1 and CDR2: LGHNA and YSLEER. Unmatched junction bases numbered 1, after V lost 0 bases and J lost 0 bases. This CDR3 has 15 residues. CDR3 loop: CASSQEDRMNTEAFF. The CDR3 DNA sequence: TGCGCCAGCAGCCAAGAGGACAGGATGAACACTGAAGCTTTCTTT.

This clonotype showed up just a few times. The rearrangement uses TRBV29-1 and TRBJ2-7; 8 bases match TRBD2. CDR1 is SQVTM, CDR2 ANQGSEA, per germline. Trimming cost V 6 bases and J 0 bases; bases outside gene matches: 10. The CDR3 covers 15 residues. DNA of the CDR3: TGCAGCGTCGGGGAGGGACTAGACTTCTCCTACGAGCAGTACTTC. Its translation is CSVGEGLDFSYEQYF.

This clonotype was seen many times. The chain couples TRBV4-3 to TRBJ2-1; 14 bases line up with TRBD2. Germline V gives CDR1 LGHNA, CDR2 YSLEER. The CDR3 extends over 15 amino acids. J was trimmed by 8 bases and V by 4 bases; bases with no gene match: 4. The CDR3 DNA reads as TGCGCCAGCAGCCCCGGGACTAGCGGGGGATATGAGCAGTTCTTC. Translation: CASSPGTSGGYEQFF.

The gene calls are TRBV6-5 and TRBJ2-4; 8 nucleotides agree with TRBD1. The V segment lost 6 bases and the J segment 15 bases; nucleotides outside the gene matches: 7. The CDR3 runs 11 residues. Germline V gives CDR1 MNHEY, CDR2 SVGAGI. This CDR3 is CASSSWDRLYF. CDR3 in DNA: TGTGCCAGCAGCTCCTGGGACAGGCTGTACTTC.

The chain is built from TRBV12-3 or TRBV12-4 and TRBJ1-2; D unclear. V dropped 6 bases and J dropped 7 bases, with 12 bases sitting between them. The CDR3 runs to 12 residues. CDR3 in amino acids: CASSLVTSGYTF. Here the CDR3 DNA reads TGTGCCAGCAGCCTAGTGACCAGTGGCTACACCTTC.

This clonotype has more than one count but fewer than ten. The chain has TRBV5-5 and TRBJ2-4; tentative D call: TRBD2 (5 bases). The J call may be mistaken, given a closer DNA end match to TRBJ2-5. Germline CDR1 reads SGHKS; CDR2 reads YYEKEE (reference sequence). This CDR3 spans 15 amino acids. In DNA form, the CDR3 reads TGTGCCAGCAGCTCGGAACTAGGACTGCAAGAGACCCAGTACTTC. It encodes CASSSELGLQETQYF.

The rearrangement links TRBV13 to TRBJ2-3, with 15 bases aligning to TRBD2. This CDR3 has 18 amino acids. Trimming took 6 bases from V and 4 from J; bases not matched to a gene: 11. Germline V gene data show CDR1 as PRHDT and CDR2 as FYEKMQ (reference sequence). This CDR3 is CASSFSPGLAGGADTQYF. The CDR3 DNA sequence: TGTGCCAGCAGTTTTTCCCCGGGACTAGCGGGGGGCGCAGATACGCAGTATTTT.

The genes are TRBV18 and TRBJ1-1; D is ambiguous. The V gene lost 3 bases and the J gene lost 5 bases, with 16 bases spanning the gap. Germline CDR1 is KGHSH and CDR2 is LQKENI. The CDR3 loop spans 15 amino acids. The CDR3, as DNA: TGTGCCAGCTCACCGCCGGGCCTCTACCGGACTGAAGCTTTCTTT. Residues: CASSPPGLYRTEAFF.

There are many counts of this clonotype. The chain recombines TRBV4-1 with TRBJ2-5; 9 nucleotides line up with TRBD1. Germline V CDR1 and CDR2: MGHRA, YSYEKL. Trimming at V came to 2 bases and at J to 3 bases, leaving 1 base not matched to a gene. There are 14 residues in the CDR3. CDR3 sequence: CASSQRDREETQYF. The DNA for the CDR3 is TGCGCCAGCAGCCAACGGGACAGGGAAGAGACCCAGTACTTC.

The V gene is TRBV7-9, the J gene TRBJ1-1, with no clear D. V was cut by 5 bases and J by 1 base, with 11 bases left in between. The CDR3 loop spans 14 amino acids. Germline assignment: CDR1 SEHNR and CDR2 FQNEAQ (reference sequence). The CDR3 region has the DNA TGTGCCAGCAGCCCAGACGGACGGAACACTGAAGCTTTCTTT. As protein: CASSPDGRNTEAFF.

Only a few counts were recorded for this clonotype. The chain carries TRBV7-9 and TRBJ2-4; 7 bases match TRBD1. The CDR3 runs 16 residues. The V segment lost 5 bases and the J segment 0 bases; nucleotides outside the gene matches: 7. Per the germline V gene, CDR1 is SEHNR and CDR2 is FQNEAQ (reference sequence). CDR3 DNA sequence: TGTGCCAGCAGCCCGGGGACAGCGATAGCCAAAAACATTCAGTACTTC. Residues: CASSPGTAIAKNIQYF.

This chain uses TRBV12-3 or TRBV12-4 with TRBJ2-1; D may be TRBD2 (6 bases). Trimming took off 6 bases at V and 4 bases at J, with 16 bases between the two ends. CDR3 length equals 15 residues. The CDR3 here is CASRVGGPRYNEQFF. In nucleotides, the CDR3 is TGTGCCAGCAGGGTGGGGGGACCGAGATACAATGAGCAGTTCTTC.

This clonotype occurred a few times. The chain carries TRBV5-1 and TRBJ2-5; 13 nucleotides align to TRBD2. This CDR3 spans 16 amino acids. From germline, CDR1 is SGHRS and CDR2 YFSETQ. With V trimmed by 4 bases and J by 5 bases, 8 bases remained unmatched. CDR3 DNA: TGCGCCAGCAGCGACCTACTAGCGGGGGGGTCGGAGACCCAGTACTTC. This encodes CASSDLLAGGSETQYF.

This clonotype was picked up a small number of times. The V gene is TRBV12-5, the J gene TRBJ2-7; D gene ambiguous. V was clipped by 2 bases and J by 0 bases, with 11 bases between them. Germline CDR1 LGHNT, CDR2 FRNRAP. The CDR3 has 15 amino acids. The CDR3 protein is CASGLSGALSYEQYF. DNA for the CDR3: TGTGCTAGTGGTTTGTCAGGCGCGCTCTCCTACGAGCAGTACTTC. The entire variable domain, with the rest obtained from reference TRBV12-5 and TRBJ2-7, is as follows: DARVTQTPRHKVTEMGQEVTMRCQPILGHNTVFWYRQTMMQGLELLAYFRNRAPLDDSGMPKDRFSAEMPDATLATLKIQPSEPRDSAVYFCASGLSGALSYEQYFGPGTRLTVT.

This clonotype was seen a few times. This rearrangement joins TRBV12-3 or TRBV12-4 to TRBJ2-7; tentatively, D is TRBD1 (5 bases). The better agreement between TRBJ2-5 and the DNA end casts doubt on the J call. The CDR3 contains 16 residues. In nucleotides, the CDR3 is TGTGCCAGCAGTTTAGGAGGCTCAGGGCCGCAAGAGACCCAGTACTTC. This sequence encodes CASSLGGSGPQETQYF.

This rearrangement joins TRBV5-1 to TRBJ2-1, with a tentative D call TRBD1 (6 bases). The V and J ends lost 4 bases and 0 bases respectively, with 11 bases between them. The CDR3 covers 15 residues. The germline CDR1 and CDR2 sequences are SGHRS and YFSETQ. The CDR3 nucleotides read TGCGCCAGCAGCCTACCACAGGGCTCCTACAATGAGCAGTTCTTC. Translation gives CASSLPQGSYNEQFF.

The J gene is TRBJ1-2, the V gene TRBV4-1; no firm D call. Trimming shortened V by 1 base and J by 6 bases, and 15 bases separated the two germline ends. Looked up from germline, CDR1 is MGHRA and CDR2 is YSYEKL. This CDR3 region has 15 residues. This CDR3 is CASSQVLRRGDGYTF. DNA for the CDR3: TGCGCCAGCAGCCAAGTGCTTAGGCGTGGTGATGGCTACACCTTC.

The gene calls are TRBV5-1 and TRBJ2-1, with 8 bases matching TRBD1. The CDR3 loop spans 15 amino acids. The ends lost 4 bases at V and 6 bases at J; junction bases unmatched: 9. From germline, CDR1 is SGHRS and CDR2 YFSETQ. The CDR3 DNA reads TGCGCCAGCAGCGCGGGACAGGTTATAACCAATGAGCAGTTCTTC. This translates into CASSAGQVITNEQFF.